This entry lists 29 T cell receptor beta chains sequenced from one sample in a study of cytomegalovirus exposure and HLA in healthy donors. The study ran its PCR with 60 Vbeta and 13 Jbeta primers. Libraries were prepared by immunoSEQ multiplex PCR; TCRdb keeps only in-frame clonotypes and omits some of them. This sample's table reports 75,000 to 90,000 clones. The material sequenced was PBMCs. These receptors originate from a woman aged 55-69 years in good health and CMV-seronegative.

V usage is TRBV6-6 and J usage is TRBJ1-2, with D tentatively TRBD1 (5 bases). This CDR3 comprises 16 residues. Germline V lookup: CDR1 MNHNY, CDR2 SVGAGI (reference sequence). V lost 6 bases and J lost 4, with 21 bases in between. The CDR3 sequence is CASSDPGGEGGYGYTF. In DNA, the CDR3 is TGTGCCAGCAGCGATCCCGGGGGTGAAGGTGGCTATGGCTACACCTTC.

The rearrangement links TRBV5-1 to TRBJ2-2; the match to TRBD2 covers 8 bases. Looked up from germline, CDR1 is SGHRS and CDR2 is YFSETQ. CDR3 length: 16 amino acids. V was pared by 0 bases and J by 3 bases, with 4 bases of the junction left unmatched. The CDR3, as DNA: TGCGCCAGCAGCTTGGGGTTAGCGGGACACACCGGGGAGCTGTTTTTT. It yields the protein CASSLGLAGHTGELFF. Full variable domain (rest looked up from reference TRBV5-1 and TRBJ2-2): KAGVTQTPRYLIKTRGQQVTLSCSPISGHRSVSWYQQTPGQGLQFLFEYFSETQRNKGNFPGRFSGRQFSNSRSEMNVSTLELGDSALYLCASSLGLAGHTGELFFGEGSRLTVL.

The chain combines TRBV7-9 with TRBJ2-7; 8 bases agree with TRBD2. The length of the CDR3 is 17 residues. CDR1 and CDR2 (germline): SEHNR, FQNEAQ (reference sequence). The V and J ends lost 1 base and 4 bases, in that order; junction bases with no gene match: 12. Written as DNA, the CDR3 is TGTGCCAGCAGCTTAGGGCGATCGGGACTAGAAGCATACGAGCAGTACTTC. Encoded protein: CASSLGRSGLEAYEQYF.

J is TRBJ1-2 and V is TRBV28; possibly TRBD1 for D (5 bases). Germline V gene sequence: CDR1 MDHEN, CDR2 SYDVKM. V lost 5 bases to trimming and J lost 2 bases, with 12 bases between them. The CDR3 length is 14 residues. CDR3 in amino acids: CASSPTTANYGYTF. The CDR3 region has the DNA TGTGCCAGCAGTCCGACGACAGCGAACTATGGCTACACCTTC.

V and J are TRBV28 and TRBJ1-1; no clear D gene. V lost 3 bases, J lost 4 bases, and 12 bases lay in between. CDR1 is MDHEN and CDR2 is SYDVKM in the germline V gene. This CDR3 spans 14 amino acids. In DNA, the CDR3 is TGTGCCAGCAGTTTCCCCCGGGAGGGCACTGAAGCTTTCTTT. Translation gives CASSFPREGTEAFF.

This chain links TRBV28 with TRBJ2-1, with TRBD2 identical over 11 bases. This CDR3 spans 15 amino acids. Germline values: CDR1 MDHEN, CDR2 SYDVKM. The junction had 4 bases not matched to a gene; V was cut back by 5 bases and J by 4 bases. CDR3 coding DNA: TGTGCCAGCAGTCAGACTAGCGGGGATTACAATGAGCAGTTCTTC. Protein: CASSQTSGDYNEQFF.

The V and J genes are TRBV27 and TRBJ2-1, with no clear D. Germline V gene lookup returns CDR1 MNHEY and CDR2 SMNVEV (reference sequence). Deletions cut 4 bases from V and 0 bases from J, with 4 bases between. The CDR3 consists of 13 residues. The DNA of the CDR3 is TGTGCCAGCAGTTCTCGCTCCTACAATGAGCAGTTCTTC. This sequence encodes CASSSRSYNEQFF.

The chain recombines TRBV11-2 with TRBJ2-5; TRBD1 agrees at 9 bases. TRBJ2-7 explains the end of the DNA better; the J call may be wrong. The CDR3 is 16 amino acids. Germline lookup yields CDR1 SGHAT and CDR2 FQNNGV. The CDR3, as DNA: TGTGCCAGCAGCCCAGCCGGGACAGGGTCCTCCTACGAGCAGTACTTC. Protein sequence: CASSPAGTGSSYEQYF.

The rearrangement uses TRBV11-2 and TRBJ2-1; TRBD2 aligns across 11 bases. The germline V gene encodes CDR1 SGHAT and CDR2 FQNNGV. Trimming took 4 bases from V and 5 from J; bases not matched to a gene: 7. This CDR3 region has 16 residues. Written as DNA, the CDR3 is TGTGCCAGCAGCTCCCTAGCGGGAGGATCCCACAATGAGCAGTTCTTC. It codes for CASSSLAGGSHNEQFF.

The chain links TRBV18 to TRBJ2-7, with TRBD2 matching 12 bases. The junction had 9 bases not matched to a gene; V was cut back by 3 bases and J by 6 bases. This CDR3 is 16 amino acids long. The germline V gene has CDR1 KGHSH and CDR2 LQKENI. CDR3 in amino acids: CASSPQTTSGRSEQYF. The CDR3 DNA reads TGTGCCAGCTCACCTCAGACGACTAGCGGGAGATCCGAGCAGTACTTC.

The rearrangement uses TRBV12-2 and TRBJ2-1; the DNA was not used to check the table's D call, TRBD2. TRBV12-2 is shown as a pseudogene. This CDR3 contains 15 residues. Here the CDR3 reads CASRLETSGCNEQFF. DNA for the CDR3: TGTGCAAGTCGCTTAGAGACTAGCGGTTGCAATGAGCAGTTCTTC.

The chain joins TRBV6-5 to TRBJ2-7, with 7 bases aligning to TRBD1. From germline, CDR1 is MNHEY and CDR2 SVGAGI. The CDR3 has 14 amino acids. With 6 bases clipped from V and 2 bases from J, the junction kept 7 bases outside the gene matches. Here the CDR3 reads CASSLRQGPYEQYF. The CDR3 DNA reads as TGTGCCAGCAGCCTAAGACAGGGCCCCTACGAGCAGTACTTC.

V and J are TRBV29-1 and TRBJ2-7; D is uncertain. V lost 4 bases to trimming and J lost 6 bases, with 13 bases between them. This CDR3 has 12 residues. The germline V gene encodes CDR1 SQVTM and CDR2 ANQGSEA. The CDR3 DNA reads as TGCAGCGTTGGAGCTAGGTTCGGCGAGCAGTACTTC. This encodes CSVGARFGEQYF.

This rearrangement joins TRBV14 to TRBJ2-7; D uncertain. The CDR3 sequence is 15 residues long. CDR1 and CDR2 from the germline V gene are SGHDN and FVKESK. V gave up 4 bases and J gave up 0 bases, with 13 bases separating them. The CDR3 DNA is TGTGCCAGCAGCCTTAGGCGCGGATTCTCCTACGAGCAGTACTTC. It yields the protein CASSLRRGFSYEQYF.

This chain uses TRBV28 with TRBJ2-1, with 13 positions matching TRBD2. The V and J ends lost 8 bases and 1 base, in that order; junction bases with no gene match: 11. The length of the CDR3 is 18 residues. Germline CDR1 reads MDHEN; CDR2 reads SYDVKM. The chain's CDR3 is CASGGKGTSGISYNEQFF. The CDR3 DNA is TGTGCCAGCGGAGGAAAAGGGACTAGCGGGATTTCCTACAATGAGCAGTTCTTC.

CDR3 nucleotide sequence: TGTGCCAGCAGTGGAGGGCAGGAAACCAACACCGGGGAGCTGTTTTTT. Encoded protein: CASSGGQETNTGELFF. The chain combines TRBV2 with TRBJ2-2; possibly TRBD2 for D (5 bases). CDR1 is SNHLY, CDR2 FYNNEI, per germline. The CDR3 spans 16 residues. Trimming cost V 4 bases and J 2 bases, with 14 bases left between them.

V and J are TRBV27 and TRBJ1-6, with 9 bases lining up with TRBD1. Germline V lookup: CDR1 MNHEY, CDR2 SMNVEV (reference sequence). Trimming cost V 6 bases and J 7 bases; bases outside gene matches: 7. There are 15 residues in the CDR3. The CDR3 spells CASRRQGVLNSPLHF. In nucleotides, the CDR3 is TGTGCCAGCAGGCGACAGGGGGTGCTCAATTCACCCCTCCACTTT.

This sequence joins TRBV7-9 and TRBJ2-5, with unresolved D. Germline lookup yields CDR1 SEHNR and CDR2 FQNEAQ (reference sequence). V shed 1 base and J shed 0 bases, with 9 bases lying between them. CDR3 length: 15 residues. The CDR3 DNA reads TGTGCCAGCAGCTTAGATCCAGGTTACCAAGAGACCCAGTACTTC. It specifies CASSLDPGYQETQYF.

V usage is TRBV18 and J usage is TRBJ2-1; 8 bases are shared with TRBD2. V was pared by 2 bases and J by 2 bases, with 5 bases of the junction left unmatched. The CDR3 is 16 residues long. Germline CDR1 KGHSH, CDR2 LQKENI. CDR3 DNA: TGTGCCAGCTCACCAGCCGGGGGGGGCACCTACAATGAGCAGTTCTTC. It yields the protein CASSPAGGGTYNEQFF.

The gene calls are TRBV6-5 and TRBJ2-1; no firm D call. Germline V CDR1 and CDR2: MNHEY, SVGAGI. There are 15 residues in the CDR3. Trimming removed 0 bases from V and 0 bases from J, with 6 bases in between. CDR3 amino acids: CASSYSVYSYNEQFF. The CDR3 DNA reads as TGTGCCAGCAGTTACTCGGTCTACTCCTACAATGAGCAGTTCTTC.

This chain joins TRBV5-1 and TRBJ1-1, with 7 bases lining up with TRBD1. CDR3 size: 18 residues. The V segment lost 0 bases and the J segment 2 bases; nucleotides outside the gene matches: 13. Germline V gene sequence: CDR1 SGHRS, CDR2 YFSETQ. DNA for the CDR3: TGCGCCAGCAGCTTGGCCGCCACAGGGGAGCGAGAAAACACTGAAGCTTTCTTT. Translation: CASSLAATGERENTEAFF.

This chain joins TRBV29-1 and TRBJ2-3, with D possibly TRBD2 on 5 matching bases. The length of the CDR3 is 12 residues. The germline CDR1 and CDR2 sequences are SQVTM and ANQGSEA. V lost 1 base to trimming and J lost 5 bases, with 7 bases between them. CDR3 nucleotide sequence: TGCAGCGTTGAAGCCAGCGGAGATACGCAGTATTTT. It is translated as CSVEASGDTQYF.

The V gene is TRBV4-1, the J gene TRBJ2-5; a weak D match, TRBD2 (7 bases). This CDR3 is 14 amino acids long. Germline V CDR1 and CDR2: MGHRA, YSYEKL. The V end was cut by 4 bases, the J end by 6 bases, with 15 bases between. The CDR3 loop reads CASSPAGDIQTQYF. The CDR3 nucleotides read TGCGCCAGCAGCCCCGCGGGGGACATACAGACCCAGTACTTC.

The CDR3 region is CASRLEGPPTQYF. Here the CDR3 DNA reads TGCGCCAGCAGACTGGAGGGCCCCCCGACCCAGTACTTC. V gene TRBV5-1 combines with J gene TRBJ2-5; perhaps TRBD2 as D (6 bases). CDR1 is SGHRS, CDR2 YFSETQ, per germline. This CDR3 region has 13 residues. The V and J ends lost 5 bases and 7 bases respectively, with 15 bases between them.

The chain is built from TRBV7-9 and TRBJ2-5, with 7 bases matching TRBD2. V lost 0 bases and J lost 14; bases outside the gene matches: 9. CDR3 length equals 13 residues. Germline lookup yields CDR1 SEHNR and CDR2 FQNEAQ (reference sequence). The CDR3 DNA reads TGTGCCAGCAGCTTAGCGCATCAAAGCGGGGAATACTTC. Its translation is CASSLAHQSGEYF.

The gene calls are TRBV5-1 and TRBJ1-3; D is unresolved. There are 14 residues in the CDR3. V lost 3 bases, J lost 0 bases, and 7 bases lay in between. CDR1 SGHRS and CDR2 YFSETQ come from the germline V gene. As DNA, the CDR3 is TGCGCCAGCAGCTCGACTGGCTCTGGAAACACCATATATTTT. This sequence encodes CASSSTGSGNTIYF.

J is TRBJ1-2 and V is TRBV4-3; D may be TRBD1 (5 bases). Per the germline V gene, CDR1 is LGHNA and CDR2 is YSLEER. The CDR3 sequence is 14 residues long. Trimming pared 7 bases from V and 8 bases from J, leaving 20 bases between. This chain's CDR3 is CASTRAWGEGGYTF. In nucleotides, the CDR3 is TGCGCCAGCACCCGTGCGTGGGGGGAGGGCGGCTACACCTTC.

The rearrangement joins TRBV2 to TRBJ2-6, with TRBD1 matching 7 bases. The CDR3 extends over 14 amino acids. Trimming removed 6 bases from V and 2 bases from J; junction bases left unmatched: 1. Germline CDR1 SNHLY, CDR2 FYNNEI. In DNA form, the CDR3 reads TGTGCCAGCAGCACAGGGGCTGGGGCCAACGTCCTGACTTTC. Translation gives CASSTGAGANVLTF.

The chain employs TRBV28 and TRBJ1-3, with D possibly matching TRBD1 (5 bases). This CDR3 region has 14 residues. V was pared by 4 bases and J by 0 bases, with 7 bases between. The germline CDR1 and CDR2 sequences are MDHEN and SYDVKM. The CDR3 DNA is TGTGCCAGCAGTTCCGGGGGCTCTGGAAACACCATATATTTT. Translation gives CASSSGGSGNTIYF. Together with reference TRBV28 and TRBJ1-3, the CDR3 gives the full variable domain: DVKVTQSSRYLVKRTGEKVFLECVQDMDHENMFWYRQDPGLGLRLIYFSYDVKMKEKGDIPEGYSVSREKKERFSLILESASTNQTSMYLCASSSGGSGNTIYFGEGSWLTVV.